This T cell receptor beta chain emerged from a study of blood T cells in healthy people across ages (dated by TCRdb to between 2014 and 2017). For the study in its entirety: In model experiments, template switching captured roughly one uniquely barcoded TCR beta cDNA molecule for every two T cells. The donors were divided into four age groups: young (average about 15 years), middle-aged (about 39), aged (about 56) and long-lived (82). Two additional independent replicas of 1 million unique cDNA reads from the same blood draw were analyzed for two donors (one aged 18 to 30 and one aged 80 or older). The study measured age-related changes in TCR beta repertoire diversity using deep sequencing normalized with unique cDNA molecular identifiers.

The junction shows trimming of 0 bases on V and 0 bases on J, plus 8 bases between the germline ends. Inclusive of both ends, the CDR3 amounts to 15 amino acids. The kept DNA is CDR3 alone, 45 bases in frame from the first base. CDR1 is given as MNHEY and CDR2 as SMNVEV, both from the germline V gene (reference sequence). Systemically healthy Caucasian individuals from Russia, about 38 in total and aged about 6 to 100 years, were included as donors. Approximately 9 milliliters of peripheral blood were collected from each donor into EDTA-treated Vacutainer tubes. Ficoll-Paque density-gradient centrifugation was used to isolate PBMCs, with at least 7 million per sample. Trizol reagent was used to extract total RNA from the PBMCs, yielding at least 5 micrograms per sample. Naive CD45RAhigh/CD27high T cell percentages were measured by flow cytometry on a PBMC aliquot from every donor. Receptors were amplified or captured by 5' RACE. Sequencing was carried out with an Illumina HiSeq 2500. A second PCR of about 6 to 12 cycles was run with a J-beta primer mix and a sample-barcoded 5' primer. A unique molecular identifier was introduced onto each TCR beta cDNA molecule by a template-switch 5' adaptor carrying 12 random nucleotides. Each sample yielded at least 3 million CDR3-containing paired-end reads. The Mint cDNA synthesis kit, primed by a TRBC-specific oligonucleotide, was used to synthesize first-strand cDNA from all RNA. All cDNA was treated with uracil-DNA glycosylase and then went through a first 18-cycle PCR with the universal primers M1SS and BC2_uni_R. As for the authors' bioinformatics: For normalization, 1 million high-quality reads, each with a distinct molecular identifier, were randomly selected from each sample. Reads sharing molecular identifiers were discarded rather than binned into consensus sequences. MiTCR, set to a Q25 quality threshold and the strictest error-elimination algorithm, was used for CDR3 identification, clonotype clustering and error correction. A nonparametric unseen species model with Euler transformation was used to estimate a lower bound on total TCR beta diversity. TCRdb trimmed the raw reads at Q25, called clones with MiXCR and kept productive beta chains. Records with the same CDR3 protein are collapsed into one entry carrying the most frequent genes and DNA. The V and J calls reflect TCRdb's pipeline rather than the authors' work. For this sample there are 750,000 to 1,000,000 distinct CDR3 sequences; roughly 29% appear just once. 10% of the sample is held by the ten biggest clonotypes.

The research as a whole found: Compared with the aged group, the long-lived group had more naive CD4+ T cells, fewer expanded clones and increased TCR diversity, suggesting age selection. Observed TCR beta diversity correlated strongly with the percentage of naive T cells measured by flow cytometry. Conclusive comparison of naive and antigen-experienced compartments was prevented by the profiling of bulk unsorted PBMCs. Estimates of total diversity from one million sequenced T cells were regarded as lower bounds and underestimates. The CMV infection status of donors was not known, potentially confounding age-related changes in expanded clonotypes. Observed TCR beta diversity per million T cells fell roughly linearly with age, and a significant reduction was already apparent by age about 43.

Notes on this clonotype: Which antigen it targets is not known. This may be a read error: a much more frequent sequence differs by one nucleotide. The CDR3 carries no conserved terminal phenylalanine or tryptophan, so it likely arises from a read error.

This sample also appeared in a second study, on T cells of mothers and their children. In that second paper, the authors write: Donors were nine systemically healthy Caucasian individuals: three mothers and their six children. cDNA synthesis consumed the entire amount of extracted RNA, loaded at about 1.5 ug RNA in each 15 ul reaction. Sample barcodes and 2-4 random nucleotides were added via the M1S primer in the second PCR. Over 8.5 million TCR beta CDR3 reads came from each mother, compared with some 3.1 million reads from each child. In both related and unrelated pairs, thymic selection shapes the output of TCR recombination in a similar way, with inherited differences having only a minor effect. Normalized repertoire overlap was always found to be slightly, but never significantly, higher in related mother-child pairs than in unrelated mother-child pairs. No persistent microchimeric T cell clones were detected, at a sensitivity of 90 to 100 clones per million clonotypes. To look for features that set related mother-child pairs apart from unrelated individuals, the researchers ran deep NGS to compare the TCR beta repertoires of mothers and children. Mothers averaged around 43 +/- 4 years of age and children averaged about 12 +/- 4 years. After adapters were ligated using NEBNext reagents, the libraries underwent 100+100 nt paired-end sequencing on an Illumina HiSeq 2000. To prevent cross-contamination, the mother and child libraries were prepared one month apart and sequenced in separate runs. For each donor, between about 450,000 and 2,300,000 distinct TCR beta clonotypes were identified. Naive TCR beta clonotypes were estimated from low-frequency clonotypes matched to each donor's FACS-determined naive share, without sorting.

The rearrangement combines TRBV27 with TRBJ1-2; the D gene identity is not certain. Sequencing was done on a sample of blood. This clonotype was sampled from a woman in her 40s in good health. Read as DNA, the sequence is TGTGCCAGCAGTTTATCCAGAAGAGCTAACTATGGCTACACCGTC. Translated, this gives CASSLSRRANYGYTV.